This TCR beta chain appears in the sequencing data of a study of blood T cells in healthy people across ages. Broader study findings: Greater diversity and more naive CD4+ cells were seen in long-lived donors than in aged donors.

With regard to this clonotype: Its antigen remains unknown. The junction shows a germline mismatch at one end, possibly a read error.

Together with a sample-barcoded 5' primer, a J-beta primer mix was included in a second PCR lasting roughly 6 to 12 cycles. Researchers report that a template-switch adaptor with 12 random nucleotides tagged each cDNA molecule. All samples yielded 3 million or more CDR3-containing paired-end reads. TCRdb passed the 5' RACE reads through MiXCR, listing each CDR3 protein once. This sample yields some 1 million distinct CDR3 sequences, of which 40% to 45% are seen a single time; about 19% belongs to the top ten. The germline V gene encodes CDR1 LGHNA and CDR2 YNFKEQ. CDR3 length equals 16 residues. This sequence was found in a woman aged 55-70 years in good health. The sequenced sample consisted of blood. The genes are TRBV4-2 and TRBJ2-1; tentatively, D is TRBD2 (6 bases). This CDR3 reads CASSQWVSGSYDEQFF. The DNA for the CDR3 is TGTGCCAGCAGCCAATGGGTTAGCGGCTCCTACGATGAGCAGTTCTTC.